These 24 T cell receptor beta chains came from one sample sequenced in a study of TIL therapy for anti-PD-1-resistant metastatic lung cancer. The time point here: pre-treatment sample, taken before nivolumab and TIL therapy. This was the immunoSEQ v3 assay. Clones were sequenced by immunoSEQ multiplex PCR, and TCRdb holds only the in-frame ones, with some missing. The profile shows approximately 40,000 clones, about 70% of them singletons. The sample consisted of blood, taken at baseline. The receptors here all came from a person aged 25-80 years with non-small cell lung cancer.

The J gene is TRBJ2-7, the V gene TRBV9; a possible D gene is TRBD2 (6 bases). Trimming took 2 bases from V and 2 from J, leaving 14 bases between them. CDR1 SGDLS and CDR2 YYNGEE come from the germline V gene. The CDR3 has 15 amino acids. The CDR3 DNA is TGTGCCAGCAGCGTTCAGGCGGGGCCTACCTACGAGCAGTACTTC. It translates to CASSVQAGPTYEQYF.

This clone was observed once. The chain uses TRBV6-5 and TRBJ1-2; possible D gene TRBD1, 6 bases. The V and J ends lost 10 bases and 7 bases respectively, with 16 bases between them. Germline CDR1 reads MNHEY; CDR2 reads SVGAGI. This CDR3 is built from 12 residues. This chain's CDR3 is CATKQGVGGYTF. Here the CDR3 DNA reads TGTGCCACCAAACAGGGTGTGGGTGGCTACACCTTC.

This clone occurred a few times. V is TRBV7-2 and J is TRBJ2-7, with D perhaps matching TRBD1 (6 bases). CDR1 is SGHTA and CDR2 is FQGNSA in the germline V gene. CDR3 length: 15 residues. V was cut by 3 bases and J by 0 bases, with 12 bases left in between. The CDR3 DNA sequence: TGTGCCAGCAGCTTTGGTACAGGGAGCTCCTACGAGCAGTACTTC. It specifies CASSFGTGSSYEQYF.

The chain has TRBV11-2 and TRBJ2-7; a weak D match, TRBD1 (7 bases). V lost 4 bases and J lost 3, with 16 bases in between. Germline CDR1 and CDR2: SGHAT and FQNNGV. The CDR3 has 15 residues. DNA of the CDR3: TGTGCCAGCAGCTCCGTTCGGAGGGACAGCTACGAGCAGTACTTC. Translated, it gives CASSSVRRDSYEQYF.

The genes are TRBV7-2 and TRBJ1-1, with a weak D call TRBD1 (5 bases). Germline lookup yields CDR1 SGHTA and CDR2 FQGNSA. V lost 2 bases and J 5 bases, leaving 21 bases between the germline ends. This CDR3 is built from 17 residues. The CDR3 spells CASSLNPGQGPRTEAFF. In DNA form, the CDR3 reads TGTGCCAGCAGCTTAAACCCCGGGCAGGGACCGAGGACTGAAGCTTTCTTT.

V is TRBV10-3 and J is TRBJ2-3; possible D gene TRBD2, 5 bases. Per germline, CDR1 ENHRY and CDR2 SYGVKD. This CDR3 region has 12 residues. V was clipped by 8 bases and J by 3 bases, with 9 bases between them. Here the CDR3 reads CAIRPGTDTQYF. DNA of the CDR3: TGTGCCATCCGCCCGGGGACAGATACGCAGTATTTT.

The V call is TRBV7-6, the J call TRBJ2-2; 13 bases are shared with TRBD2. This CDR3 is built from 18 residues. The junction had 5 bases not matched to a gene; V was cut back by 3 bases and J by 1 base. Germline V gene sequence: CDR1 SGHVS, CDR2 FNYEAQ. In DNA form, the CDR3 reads TGTGCCAGCAGCTTTAGACTAGCGGGAGGCCGGAACACCGGGGAGCTGTTTTTT. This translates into CASSFRLAGGRNTGELFF. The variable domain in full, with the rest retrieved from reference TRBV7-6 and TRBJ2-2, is GAGVSQSPRYKVTKRGQDVALRCDPISGHVSLYWYRQALGQGPEFLTYFNYEAQQDKSGLPNDRFSAERPEGSISTLTIQRTEQRDSAMYRCASSFRLAGGRNTGELFFGEGSRLTVL.

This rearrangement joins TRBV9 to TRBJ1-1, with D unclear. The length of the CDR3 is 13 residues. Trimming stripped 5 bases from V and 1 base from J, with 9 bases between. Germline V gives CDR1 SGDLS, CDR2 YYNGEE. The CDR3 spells CASRRTANTEAFF. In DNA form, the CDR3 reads TGTGCCAGCAGGAGGACGGCGAACACTGAAGCTTTCTTT.

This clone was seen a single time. The CDR3 DNA reads TGCGCCAGCAGCCAGTGGACTAGCGGGGGAGTGCAGTACTTC. This sequence encodes CASSQWTSGGVQYF. The chain employs TRBV4-3 and TRBJ2-7; 13 positions match TRBD2. V lost 3 bases to trimming and J lost 9 bases; unmatched junction nucleotides: 5. Germline V gene lookup returns CDR1 LGHNA and CDR2 YSLEER. The CDR3 is made up of 14 amino acids.

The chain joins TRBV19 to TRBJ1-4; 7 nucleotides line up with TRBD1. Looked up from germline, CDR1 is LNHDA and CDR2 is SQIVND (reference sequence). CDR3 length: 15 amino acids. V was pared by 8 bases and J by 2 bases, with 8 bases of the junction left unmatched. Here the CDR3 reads CASSPTGWTNEKLFF. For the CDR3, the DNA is TGTGCCAGTTCCCCGACAGGGTGGACTAATGAAAAACTGTTTTTT.

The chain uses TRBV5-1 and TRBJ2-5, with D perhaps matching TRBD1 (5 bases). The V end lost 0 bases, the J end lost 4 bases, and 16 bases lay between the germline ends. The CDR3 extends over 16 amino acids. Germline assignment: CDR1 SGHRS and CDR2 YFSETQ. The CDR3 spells CASSLGPKVGLETQYF. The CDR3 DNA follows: TGCGCCAGCAGCTTGGGACCGAAAGTGGGGCTAGAGACCCAGTACTTC.

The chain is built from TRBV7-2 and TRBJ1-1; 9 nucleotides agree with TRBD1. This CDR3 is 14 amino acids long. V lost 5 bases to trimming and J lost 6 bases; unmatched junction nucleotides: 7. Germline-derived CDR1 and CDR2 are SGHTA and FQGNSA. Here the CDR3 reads CASSPWDREAEAFF. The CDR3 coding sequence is TGTGCCAGCAGCCCGTGGGACAGGGAGGCTGAAGCTTTCTTT. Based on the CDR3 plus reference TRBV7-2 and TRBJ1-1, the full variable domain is GAGVSQSPSNKVTEKGKDVELRCDPISGHTALYWYRQSLGQGLEFLIYFQGNSAPDKSGLPSDRFSAERTGGSVSTLTIQRTQQEDSAVYLCASSPWDREAEAFFGQGTRLTVV.

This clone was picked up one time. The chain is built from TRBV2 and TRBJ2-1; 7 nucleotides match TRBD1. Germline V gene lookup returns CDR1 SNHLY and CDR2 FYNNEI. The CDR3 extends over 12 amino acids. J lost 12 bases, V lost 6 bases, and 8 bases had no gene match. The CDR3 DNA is TGTGCCAGCAGAGAACAGGGGCCGGGGCAGTTCTTC. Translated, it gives CASREQGPGQFF.

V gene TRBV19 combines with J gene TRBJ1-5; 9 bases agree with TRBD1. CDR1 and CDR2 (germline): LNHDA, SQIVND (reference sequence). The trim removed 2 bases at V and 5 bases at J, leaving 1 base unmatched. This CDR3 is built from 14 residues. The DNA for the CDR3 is TGTGCCAGTAGTATAAGGACAGGGGATCAGCCCCAGCATTTT. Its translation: CASSIRTGDQPQHF.

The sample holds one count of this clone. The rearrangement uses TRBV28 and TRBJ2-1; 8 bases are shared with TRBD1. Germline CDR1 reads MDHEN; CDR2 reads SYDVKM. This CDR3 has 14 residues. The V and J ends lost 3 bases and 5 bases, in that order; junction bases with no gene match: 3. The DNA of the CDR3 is TGTGCCAGCAGTTTTAAGACAGGGGACAATGAGCAGTTCTTC. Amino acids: CASSFKTGDNEQFF.

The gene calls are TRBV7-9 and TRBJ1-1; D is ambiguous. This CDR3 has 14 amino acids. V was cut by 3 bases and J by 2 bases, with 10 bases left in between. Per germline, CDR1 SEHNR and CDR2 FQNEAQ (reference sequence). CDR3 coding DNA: TGTGCCAGCAGCTTGGATCCAGCCAACACTGAAGCTTTCTTT. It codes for CASSLDPANTEAFF.

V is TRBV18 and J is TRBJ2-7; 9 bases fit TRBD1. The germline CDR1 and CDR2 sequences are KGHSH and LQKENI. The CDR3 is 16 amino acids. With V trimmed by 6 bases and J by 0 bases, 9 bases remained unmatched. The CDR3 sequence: CASSRGTGIGSYEQYF. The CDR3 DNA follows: TGTGCCAGCTCGCGAGGGACAGGGATAGGCTCCTACGAGCAGTACTTC.

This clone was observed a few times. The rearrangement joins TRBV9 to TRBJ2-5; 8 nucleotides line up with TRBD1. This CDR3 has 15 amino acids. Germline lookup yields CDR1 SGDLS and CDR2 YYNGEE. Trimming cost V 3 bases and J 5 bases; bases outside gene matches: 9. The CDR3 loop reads CASSAWGTGGETQYF. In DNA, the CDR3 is TGTGCCAGCAGCGCCTGGGGGACAGGCGGCGAGACCCAGTACTTC. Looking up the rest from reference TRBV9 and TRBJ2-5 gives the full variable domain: DSGVTQTPKHLITATGQRVTLRCSPRSGDLSVYWYQQSLDQGLQFLIQYYNGEERAKGNILERFSAQQFPDLHSELNLSSLELGDSALYFCASSAWGTGGETQYFGPGTRLLVL.

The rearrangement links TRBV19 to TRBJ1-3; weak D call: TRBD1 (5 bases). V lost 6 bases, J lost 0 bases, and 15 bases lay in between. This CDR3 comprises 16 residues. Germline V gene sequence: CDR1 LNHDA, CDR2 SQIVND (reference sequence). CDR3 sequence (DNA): TGTGCCAGTAGCCGGGGGGGACTGCCCTCTGGAAACACCATATATTTT. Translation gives CASSRGGLPSGNTIYF.

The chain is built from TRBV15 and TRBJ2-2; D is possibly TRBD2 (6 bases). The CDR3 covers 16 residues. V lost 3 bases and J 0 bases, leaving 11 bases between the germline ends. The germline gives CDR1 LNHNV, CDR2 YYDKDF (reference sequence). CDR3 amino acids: CATSRGGLTNTGELFF. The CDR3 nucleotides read TGTGCCACCAGCAGGGGGGGACTCACGAACACCGGGGAGCTGTTTTTT.

The CDR3 DNA is TGTGCCAGCAGTTTATTGGGAAAAAACAATGAGCAGTTCTTC. It codes for CASSLLGKNNEQFF. The V and J genes are TRBV27 and TRBJ2-1; no firm D call. Germline assignment: CDR1 MNHEY and CDR2 SMNVEV (reference sequence). The CDR3 is made up of 14 amino acids. V was shortened by 1 base and J by 5 bases, with 9 bases between the two germline ends.

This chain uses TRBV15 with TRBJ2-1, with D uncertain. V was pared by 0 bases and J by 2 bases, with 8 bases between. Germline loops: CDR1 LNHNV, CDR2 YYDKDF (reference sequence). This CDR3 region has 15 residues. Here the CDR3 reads CATSRDGVTYNEQFF. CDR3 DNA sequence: TGTGCCACCAGCAGAGATGGGGTCACCTACAATGAGCAGTTCTTC.

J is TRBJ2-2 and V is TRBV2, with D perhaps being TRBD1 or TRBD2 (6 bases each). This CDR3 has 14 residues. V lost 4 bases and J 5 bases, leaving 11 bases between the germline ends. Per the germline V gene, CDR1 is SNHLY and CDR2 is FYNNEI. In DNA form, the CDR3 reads TGTGCCAGCAGTGTAGAAGGGGGGACCGGGGAGCTGTTTTTT. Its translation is CASSVEGGTGELFF.

For the CDR3, the DNA is TGTGCCAGCAGCCCACAGGGTGGGGATGGCTACACCTTC. This sequence encodes CASSPQGGDGYTF. The V call is TRBV5-8, the J call TRBJ1-2, with D maybe TRBD1 (6 bases). The CDR3 contains 13 residues. With 4 bases removed from V and 6 bases from J, the gap between germline ends came to 13 bases. Per the germline V gene, CDR1 is SGHTS and CDR2 is YDEGEE.